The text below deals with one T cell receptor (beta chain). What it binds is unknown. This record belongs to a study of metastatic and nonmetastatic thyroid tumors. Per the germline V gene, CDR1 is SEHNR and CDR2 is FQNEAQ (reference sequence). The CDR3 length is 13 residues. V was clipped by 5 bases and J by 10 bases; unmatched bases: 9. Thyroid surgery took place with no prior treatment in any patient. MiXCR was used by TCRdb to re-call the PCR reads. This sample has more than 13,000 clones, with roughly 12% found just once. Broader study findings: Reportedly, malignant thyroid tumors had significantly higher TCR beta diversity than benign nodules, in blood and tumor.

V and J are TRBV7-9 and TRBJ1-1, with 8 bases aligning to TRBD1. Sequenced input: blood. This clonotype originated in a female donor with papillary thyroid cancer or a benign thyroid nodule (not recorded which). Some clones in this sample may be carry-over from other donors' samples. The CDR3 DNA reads TGTGCCAGCAGCGCGCTCACAGGGGGGTTAGCTTTCTTT. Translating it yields CASSALTGGLAFF.